This entry lists 24 T cell receptor beta chains sequenced from one sample in a study of blood T cell repertoires in COVID-19. Sequencing was performed with immunoSEQ multiplex PCR; in TCRdb, only in-frame clones are kept and a portion is missing. This sample has roughly 15,000 clones; 75% to 90% occur once, and the top ten carry under 20%. Sequencing was carried out using peripheral blood. The receptors were sampled from a man aged 45-65 years with active COVID-19.

In the case of this clone: In the same sample, other DNA sequences code for this CDR3. The chain links TRBV5-1 to TRBJ1-1; D remains unclear. This CDR3 contains 13 residues. From germline, CDR1 is SGHRS and CDR2 YFSETQ. The V and J ends lost 1 base and 1 base respectively, with 5 bases between them. CDR3: CASSLQQNTEAFF. As DNA, the CDR3 is TGCGCCAGCAGCTTGCAACAGAACACTGAAGCTTTCTTT. The full variable domain, rest sourced from reference TRBV5-1 and TRBJ1-1, is KAGVTQTPRYLIKTRGQQVTLSCSPISGHRSVSWYQQTPGQGLQFLFEYFSETQRNKGNFPGRFSGRQFSNSRSEMNVSTLELGDSALYLCASSLQQNTEAFFGQGTRLTVV.

The chain uses TRBV10-3 and TRBJ1-1; possibly TRBD1 for D (6 bases). Between the trimmed V and J ends, which lost 10 bases and 2 bases, there was a span of 17 bases. This CDR3 is 14 amino acids long. Germline lookup yields CDR1 ENHRY and CDR2 SYGVKD. CDR3 nucleotide sequence: TGTGCCACCGGACAGCCGGAGCCTAACACTGAAGCTTTCTTT. It encodes CATGQPEPNTEAFF.

The chain couples TRBV7-2 to TRBJ1-2; D might be TRBD1 (5 bases). Per the germline V gene, CDR1 is SGHTA and CDR2 is FQGNSA. V was shortened by 0 bases and J by 1 base, with 12 bases between the two germline ends. The CDR3 loop spans 16 amino acids. The chain's CDR3 is CASSLAGRAGNYGYTF. Written as DNA, the CDR3 is TGTGCCAGCAGCTTAGCGGGCAGGGCCGGTAACTATGGCTACACCTTC.

The chain links TRBV10-3 to TRBJ2-1; 13 nucleotides align to TRBD2. V was clipped by 6 bases and J by 9 bases; unmatched bases: 11. From germline, CDR1 is ENHRY and CDR2 SYGVKD. The CDR3 runs 16 residues. This chain's CDR3 is CAIRKSGTSGISEQFF. DNA of the CDR3: TGTGCCATCAGAAAATCCGGGACTAGCGGGATTAGTGAGCAGTTCTTC.

The V and J genes are TRBV25-1 and TRBJ2-1; D uncertain. V was pared by 6 bases and J by 4 bases, with 16 bases between. Germline loops: CDR1 MGHDK, CDR2 SYGVNS. The length of the CDR3 is 15 residues. The CDR3 protein is CASSQFTESYNEQFF. The DNA for the CDR3 is TGTGCCAGCAGCCAATTTACAGAGTCATACAATGAGCAGTTCTTC. Supplemented by reference TRBV25-1 and TRBJ2-1, the full variable domain reads EADIYQTPRYLVIGTGKKITLECSQTMGHDKMYWYQQDPGMELHLIHYSYGVNSTEKGDLSSESTVSRIRTEHFPLTLESARPSHTSQYLCASSQFTESYNEQFFGPGTRLTVL.

The rearrangement joins TRBV19 to TRBJ1-5, with a tentative D call TRBD1 (6 bases). The length of the CDR3 is 12 residues. Germline loops: CDR1 LNHDA, CDR2 SQIVND (reference sequence). Trimming stripped 5 bases from V and 7 bases from J, with 9 bases between. Written as DNA, the CDR3 is TGTGCCAGTAGTCCGGGGGGCCAGCCCCAGCATTTT. Translated, it gives CASSPGGQPQHF. The whole variable domain, remainder taken from reference TRBV19 and TRBJ1-5, is DGGITQSPKYLFRKEGQNVTLSCEQNLNHDAMYWYRQDPGQGLRLIYYSQIVNDFQKGDIAEGYSVSREKKESFPLTVTSAQKNPTAFYLCASSPGGQPQHFGDGTRLSIL.

This clone turned up a few times. The chain recombines TRBV28 with TRBJ1-1; tentative D call: TRBD1 (5 bases). CDR1 and CDR2 (germline): MDHEN, SYDVKM. This CDR3 contains 15 residues. Trimming left V 1 base short and J 2 bases short, with 11 bases between. CDR3 loop: CASSLLSWGNTEAFF. The DNA of the CDR3 is TGTGCCAGCAGTTTATTATCCTGGGGCAACACTGAAGCTTTCTTT.

This clone occurred a few times. This chain links TRBV28 with TRBJ1-2; the D is unclear. The V gene's germline CDR1 is MDHEN and CDR2 SYDVKM. V lost 10 bases and J 7 bases, leaving 16 bases between the germline ends. This CDR3 contains 12 residues. The CDR3 sequence is CATRPDVRGYTF. CDR3 DNA sequence: TGTGCCACTAGACCGGATGTACGTGGCTACACCTTC.

The chain combines TRBV21-1 with TRBJ2-3; TRBD2, the D gene given by the table, was not confirmed from the DNA. TRBV21-1 is recorded as a pseudogene. The CDR3 is 19 residues long. The CDR3 spells CASSTPGTSGRAVADTQYF. The DNA for the CDR3 is TGTGCCAGCAGCACCCCCGGGACTAGCGGGAGGGCCGTTGCAGATACGCAGTATTTT.

The V call is TRBV28, the J call TRBJ2-7; 9 bases map to TRBD1. The germline V gene encodes CDR1 MDHEN and CDR2 SYDVKM. V trimming: 6 bases; J trimming: 2 bases; junction bases outside the gene matches: 20. CDR3 length: 19 amino acids. CDR3 DNA sequence: TGTGCCAGCAGCGATACGGCGTGGGACAGGGCTTCCCCTACCTACGAGCAGTACTTC. It yields the protein CASSDTAWDRASPTYEQYF.

The V call is TRBV10-3, the J call TRBJ2-7; possibly TRBD2 for D (5 bases). Germline assignment: CDR1 ENHRY and CDR2 SYGVKD. V lost 5 bases and J lost 9, with 11 bases in between. The length of the CDR3 is 11 residues. This CDR3 reads CAISLGVGQYF. Here the CDR3 DNA reads TGTGCCATCAGTCTCGGGGTCGGGCAGTACTTC.

CDR3 nucleotides: TGTGCCAGCAGCTCCGGGACATTGGATGAAAAACTGTTTTTT. Translating gives CASSSGTLDEKLFF. The chain links TRBV2 to TRBJ1-4; tentatively, D is TRBD1 (6 bases). Germline loops: CDR1 SNHLY, CDR2 FYNNEI. This CDR3 is built from 14 residues. V shed 6 bases and J shed 6 bases, with 14 bases lying between them.

CDR3 in amino acids: CASSLNRQNAEQYF. The CDR3 coding sequence is TGTGCCAGCAGTCTTAACAGACAGAACGCCGAGCAGTACTTC. The chain joins TRBV27 to TRBJ2-7, with D tentatively TRBD1 (5 bases). The CDR3 spans 14 residues. The V gene's germline CDR1 is MNHEY and CDR2 SMNVEV (reference sequence). Trimming stripped 5 bases from V and 6 bases from J, with 17 bases between.

This clone has only one observation. DNA for the CDR3: TGCGCCAGCAGCCAAGATTGGACTAGTGGCTACAATGAGCAGTTCTTC. Translating gives CASSQDWTSGYNEQFF. The chain couples TRBV4-3 to TRBJ2-1, with 7 positions matching TRBD2. The germline V gene encodes CDR1 LGHNA and CDR2 YSLEER. V gave up 0 bases and J gave up 3 bases; unmatched junction bases: 5. The CDR3 contains 16 residues.

The genes are TRBV27 and TRBJ1-5; maybe TRBD1 (5 bases). The length of the CDR3 is 15 residues. Germline CDR1 reads MNHEY; CDR2 reads SMNVEV (reference sequence). Trimming took 8 bases from V and 1 from J, leaving 15 bases between them. Written as DNA, the CDR3 is TGTGCCAGCGCCACCTCCGACAGAAGCAATCAGCCCCAGCATTTT. It is translated as CASATSDRSNQPQHF.

The chain has TRBV4-1 and TRBJ1-2, with TRBD1 matching over 7 bases. The CDR3 runs to 17 residues. CDR1 MGHRA and CDR2 YSYEKL come from the germline V gene. V gave up 4 bases and J gave up 5 bases; unmatched junction bases: 16. CDR3 region: CASSRVAGGLSTYGYTF. Written as DNA, the CDR3 is TGCGCCAGCAGCCGGGTGGCAGGGGGACTTTCCACGTATGGCTACACCTTC.

The gene calls are TRBV7-9 and TRBJ2-3; 7 nucleotides align to TRBD2. The CDR3 is 16 residues long. Germline V gives CDR1 SEHNR, CDR2 FQNEAQ (reference sequence). V was clipped by 1 base and J by 2 bases; unmatched bases: 6. CDR3 in DNA: TGTGCCAGCAGCTTAGGTCTAGCGGTTCCCACAGATACGCAGTATTTT. Protein sequence: CASSLGLAVPTDTQYF.

The chain employs TRBV7-9 and TRBJ1-1; D perhaps matches TRBD1 (5 bases). The V gene lost 5 bases and the J gene lost 10 bases, with 14 bases spanning the gap. Germline V CDR1 and CDR2: SEHNR, FQNEAQ (reference sequence). The CDR3 is 12 residues long. The CDR3 here is CASSRDFGGAFF. The CDR3, as DNA: TGTGCCAGCAGCCGGGACTTTGGGGGAGCTTTCTTT.

The rearrangement links TRBV4-1 to TRBJ2-5; TRBD1 matches 10 bases. The CDR3 covers 16 residues. Germline-derived CDR1 and CDR2 are MGHRA and YSYEKL. The V and J ends lost 0 bases and 1 base, in that order; junction bases with no gene match: 2. The CDR3 reads CASSQDGTGVQETQYF. Written as DNA, the CDR3 is TGCGCCAGCAGCCAAGATGGGACAGGGGTCCAAGAGACCCAGTACTTC.

The chain employs TRBV15 and TRBJ1-6; D perhaps matches TRBD1 (6 bases). Per germline, CDR1 LNHNV and CDR2 YYDKDF (reference sequence). V gave up 1 base and J gave up 6 bases, with 7 bases separating them. This CDR3 spans 14 amino acids. The CDR3 nucleotides are TGTGCCACCAGCAGAGGACAGGCTAATTCACCCCTCCACTTT. It specifies CATSRGQANSPLHF.

This chain joins TRBV28 and TRBJ2-3; 7 bases fit TRBD2. The CDR3 contains 17 residues. Germline V gene data show CDR1 as MDHEN and CDR2 as SYDVKM. Losses at the gene ends were 8 bases for V and 4 bases for J; bases not matched to a gene: 18. CDR3 region: CASSTVTSYSFADTQYF. The CDR3 coding sequence is TGTGCCAGCTCCACCGTGACTAGCTATTCCTTTGCAGATACGCAGTATTTT.

The chain joins TRBV5-1 to TRBJ2-1; 9 positions agree with TRBD2. V dropped 0 bases and J dropped 2; count of bases not matched to a gene: 3. CDR1 and CDR2 (germline): SGHRS, YFSETQ. The CDR3 spans 16 residues. CDR3 sequence reads: CASSLEWTSAYNEQFF. In DNA form, the CDR3 reads TGCGCCAGCAGCTTGGAGTGGACTAGCGCCTACAATGAGCAGTTCTTC.

This clone was recorded only once. DNA of the CDR3: TGTGCCAGCAGCACCCAGACAGGGACCTACAATGAGCAGTTCTTC. It is translated as CASSTQTGTYNEQFF. The chain is built from TRBV7-3 and TRBJ2-1, with 7 positions matching TRBD1. CDR1 SGHTA and CDR2 FQGTGA come from the germline V gene. The CDR3 has 15 residues. The V and J ends lost 5 bases and 2 bases, in that order; junction bases with no gene match: 6.

The rearrangement joins TRBV28 to TRBJ1-2; D unresolved. Trimming left V 3 bases short and J 7 bases short, with 15 bases between. The CDR3 is 14 amino acids. From germline, CDR1 is MDHEN and CDR2 SYDVKM. In DNA form, the CDR3 reads TGTGCCAGCAGTTTGGAGGGTCCCCGAGGTGGCTACACCTTC. Translation gives CASSLEGPRGGYTF.